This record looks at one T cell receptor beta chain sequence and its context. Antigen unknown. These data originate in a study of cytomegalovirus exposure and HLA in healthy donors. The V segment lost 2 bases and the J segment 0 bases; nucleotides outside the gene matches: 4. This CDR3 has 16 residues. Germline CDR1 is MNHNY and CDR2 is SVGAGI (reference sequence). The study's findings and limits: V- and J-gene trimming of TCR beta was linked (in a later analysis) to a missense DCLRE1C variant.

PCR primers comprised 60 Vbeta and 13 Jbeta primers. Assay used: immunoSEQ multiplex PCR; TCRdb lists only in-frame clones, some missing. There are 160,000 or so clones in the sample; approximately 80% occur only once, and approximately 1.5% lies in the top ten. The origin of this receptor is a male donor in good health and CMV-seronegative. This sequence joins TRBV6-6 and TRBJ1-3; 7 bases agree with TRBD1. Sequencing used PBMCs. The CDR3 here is CASSYRTGPSGNTIYF. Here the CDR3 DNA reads TGTGCCAGCAGTTACAGGACAGGCCCCTCTGGAAACACCATATATTTT.